The entry below describes one TCR beta chain. As yet, its antigen is unknown. These data belong to a study of B cell selection in AIRE deficiency. The V gene's germline CDR1 is SGHRS and CDR2 YFSETQ. The ends were cut back, 2 bases at V and 6 bases at J, with 17 bases in the middle. CDR3 length: 16 amino acids. Original data processing: Treg pools: roughly 5.8x10^4 distinct patient, under 100,000 donor TCRbeta sequences. Assay used: immunoSEQ multiplex PCR; TCRdb lists only in-frame clones, some missing. Clone size and V and J calls were adopted from that table, with D and trimming inferred from the DNA. The sample lists about 18,000 clones, roughly 91% occurring once. Regulatory T cells were sorted as CD4+CD25hiCD127low/negative cells. The study, taken as a whole, reports: Shorter CDR3s marked shared Treg sequences, biased toward few non-templated insertions. Patient Tconv and Treg cells showed healthy-like TCRBV usage, CDR3 length, diversity. About a third of healthy-shared Treg TCRbeta sequences appeared in patient Tconv cells.

The source of this sequence is a human donor in good health. V and J are TRBV5-1 and TRBJ2-2, with D possibly being TRBD2 (6 bases). Sequencing was performed on CD4+CD25+ Tregs sorted from PBMCs. CDR3 DNA: TGCGCCAGCAGCTTCTGGGGTGGCGGGACGTCCGGGGAGCTGTTTTTT. Translated, it gives CASSFWGGGTSGELFF.